The 19 T cell receptor beta chains presented below share a single source sample, sequenced in a study of OX40 agonist ivuxolimab in advanced cancers. The assay was immunoSEQ multiplex PCR, and TCRdb's table has in-frame clones only and misses some. This sample has 70,000 to 75,000 clones, with roughly 86% found just once. The input for sequencing was CD4+ or CD8+ T cells sorted from blood, taken in a trial of the OX40 agonist ivuxolimab. These receptors came from an adult with an advanced solid tumor such as melanoma, head and neck, liver or kidney cancer.

This rearrangement joins TRBV5-1 to TRBJ2-7; D is undetermined. V was pared by 0 bases and J by 3 bases, with 10 bases between. Germline values: CDR1 SGHRS, CDR2 YFSETQ. The CDR3 consists of 14 residues. This CDR3 reads CASSLVGVDYEQYF. DNA for the CDR3: TGCGCCAGCAGCTTGGTGGGTGTGGACTACGAGCAGTACTTC.

This clone was seen a single time. The rearrangement links TRBV28 to TRBJ2-7, with D possibly called TRBD1 or TRBD2 (5 bases each). The CDR3 consists of 15 residues. The germline gives CDR1 MDHEN, CDR2 SYDVKM. With 8 bases removed from V and 3 bases from J, the gap between germline ends came to 20 bases. The CDR3 protein is CASVPVAGTNYEQYF. For the CDR3, the DNA is TGTGCCAGCGTACCAGTAGCCGGGACGAACTACGAGCAGTACTTC.

With regard to this clone: Other nucleotide sequences from this sample produce the same CDR3. V is TRBV6-1 and J is TRBJ2-7; TRBD2 matches 13 bases. Germline V gene data show CDR1 as MNHNS and CDR2 as SASEGT. The CDR3 has 14 amino acids. After removal of 7 bases from V and 3 bases from J, the junction contained 3 bases not matched to a gene. CDR3 sequence reads: CASTGLAGDYEQYF. DNA for the CDR3: TGTGCCAGCACCGGACTAGCGGGGGACTACGAGCAGTACTTC.

V usage is TRBV2 and J usage is TRBJ2-1; TRBD1 agrees at 10 bases. The trim removed 7 bases at V and 10 bases at J, leaving 7 bases unmatched. From germline, CDR1 is SNHLY and CDR2 FYNNEI. The CDR3 is 13 residues long. Here the CDR3 reads CASNPGTGDEQFF. CDR3 sequence (DNA): TGTGCCAGCAACCCCGGGACAGGGGACGAGCAGTTCTTC.

Here the CDR3 reads CASSQVGEYYTEAFF. The CDR3, as DNA: TGCGCCAGCAGCCAAGTGGGCGAGTACTACACTGAAGCTTTCTTT. The chain is built from TRBV4-1 and TRBJ1-1; D call uncertain. CDR1 and CDR2 (germline): MGHRA, YSYEKL. Trimming cost V 1 base and J 3 bases, with 12 bases left between them. This CDR3 spans 15 amino acids.

The genes are TRBV5-1 and TRBJ2-7, with no clear D. CDR1 is SGHRS, CDR2 YFSETQ, per germline. The ends were cut back, 4 bases at V and 5 bases at J, with 13 bases in the middle. The CDR3 is 13 residues long. CDR3 residues: CASSLSPRNEQYF. The CDR3 DNA follows: TGCGCCAGCAGCCTGTCACCCAGGAACGAGCAGTACTTC.

The chain is built from TRBV14 and TRBJ2-1; D not resolved. V was trimmed by 2 bases and J by 5 bases, leaving 13 bases between them. CDR1 and CDR2 from the germline V gene are SGHDN and FVKESK. The CDR3 has 15 amino acids. The CDR3 is CASSQYRVQNNEQFF. CDR3 nucleotide sequence: TGTGCCAGCAGCCAATACCGGGTCCAAAACAATGAGCAGTTCTTC.

The chain is built from TRBV7-9 and TRBJ1-4; D might be TRBD1 (5 bases). The V gene's germline CDR1 is SEHNR and CDR2 FQNEAQ (reference sequence). Trimming pared 1 base from V and 0 bases from J, leaving 9 bases between. The length of the CDR3 is 16 residues. The CDR3 coding sequence is TGTGCCAGCAGCTTAGGGGGCGGGGCAACTAATGAAAAACTGTTTTTT. This encodes CASSLGGGATNEKLFF.

The rearrangement links TRBV18 to TRBJ1-1; tentatively, D is TRBD1 (6 bases). This CDR3 has 15 amino acids. Germline V CDR1 and CDR2: KGHSH, LQKENI. V shed 3 bases and J shed 4 bases, with 15 bases lying between them. The CDR3 loop reads CASSPVQGAGTEAFF. The CDR3, as DNA: TGTGCCAGCTCACCTGTACAGGGAGCGGGCACTGAAGCTTTCTTT.

V gene TRBV7-2 combines with J gene TRBJ2-7; D is unclear. CDR3 size: 13 residues. V lost 3 bases and J lost 5, with 11 bases in between. Germline V gives CDR1 SGHTA, CDR2 FQGNSA. In nucleotides, the CDR3 is TGTGCCAGCAGCTTTCTTCCTGGTCACGAGCAGTACTTC. Protein product: CASSFLPGHEQYF.

This clone has just one count. The chain recombines TRBV5-1 with TRBJ2-3; TRBD2 matches at 9 bases. Germline assignment: CDR1 SGHRS and CDR2 YFSETQ. The CDR3 spans 15 residues. V shed 6 bases and J 3 bases; nucleotides not matched to a gene: 8. Here the CDR3 DNA reads TGCGCCAGCACCGTGGCGGGGGGGCCTACAGATACGCAGTATTTT. It yields the protein CASTVAGGPTDTQYF. The full variable domain, with the rest looked up from reference TRBV5-1 and TRBJ2-3, is KAGVTQTPRYLIKTRGQQVTLSCSPISGHRSVSWYQQTPGQGLQFLFEYFSETQRNKGNFPGRFSGRQFSNSRSEMNVSTLELGDSALYLCASTVAGGPTDTQYFGPGTRLTVL.

This sequence joins TRBV5-6 and TRBJ1-6; possibly TRBD1 for D (5 bases). CDR1 and CDR2 (germline): SGHDT, YYEEEE. Trimming took off 2 bases at V and 0 bases at J, with 9 bases between the two ends. The CDR3 is 16 residues long. Written as DNA, the CDR3 is TGTGCCAGCAGCTTTGTTGACAGCTCCTATAATTCACCCCTCCACTTT. Translated: CASSFVDSSYNSPLHF.

The genes are TRBV6-5 and TRBJ1-4; D possibly corresponds to TRBD1 (6 bases). Trimming cost V 8 bases and J 8 bases, with 18 bases left between them. From germline, CDR1 is MNHEY and CDR2 SVGAGI. This CDR3 is built from 14 residues. Here the CDR3 DNA reads TGTGCCAGCCGTGGGGGGGGGCTATCGGAAAAACTGTTTTTT. Amino acid sequence: CASRGGGLSEKLFF.

This clone was seen once. The chain is built from TRBV5-1 and TRBJ1-4; TRBD1 matches at 8 bases. The J segment lost 3 bases and the V segment lost 0 bases, leaving 10 bases of the junction unmatched. Germline V CDR1 and CDR2: SGHRS, YFSETQ. The CDR3 contains 18 residues. The CDR3 region is CASSLDQGAAGANEKLFF. The CDR3 DNA follows: TGCGCCAGCAGCTTGGACCAGGGGGCGGCAGGAGCTAATGAAAAACTGTTTTTT. The variable domain in full, with the rest retrieved from reference TRBV5-1 and TRBJ1-4, is KAGVTQTPRYLIKTRGQQVTLSCSPISGHRSVSWYQQTPGQGLQFLFEYFSETQRNKGNFPGRFSGRQFSNSRSEMNVSTLELGDSALYLCASSLDQGAAGANEKLFFGSGTQLSVL.

V gene TRBV21-1 combines with J gene TRBJ1-5. TRBV21-1 is a listed pseudogene. The CDR3 sequence is 17 residues long. The CDR3 coding sequence is TGTGCCAGCAGCAAAAGGGGGGTAAAGGGACAAGATCAGCCCCAGCATTTT. As protein: CASSKRGVKGQDQPQHF.

The J gene is TRBJ2-2, the V gene TRBV6-5, with D possibly being TRBD2 (5 bases). This CDR3 has 13 residues. The germline V gene has CDR1 MNHEY and CDR2 SVGAGI. Trimming left V 9 bases short and J 1 base short, with 9 bases between. CDR3 nucleotide sequence: TGTGCCAGTGGTCGGGGGAACACCGGGGAGCTGTTTTTT. Translated, it gives CASGRGNTGELFF.

The chain joins TRBV4-1 to TRBJ2-5; 12 nucleotides agree with TRBD2. CDR3 length: 18 residues. Per the germline V gene, CDR1 is MGHRA and CDR2 is YSYEKL. Trimming took 1 base from V and 5 from J; bases not matched to a gene: 11. CDR3 sequence reads: CASSQVRSLAGGPETQYF. The CDR3, as DNA: TGCGCCAGCAGCCAAGTTCGATCGCTAGCGGGAGGGCCGGAGACCCAGTACTTC.

The chain combines TRBV4-1 with TRBJ2-7, with 13 bases fitting TRBD2. Germline trimming cut 2 bases from V and 0 bases from J; bases unmatched to any gene: 10. Germline V lookup: CDR1 MGHRA, CDR2 YSYEKL. The CDR3 covers 19 residues. CDR3 DNA sequence: TGCGCCAGCAGCCAATCACCGACTAGCGGGGGGTACAGCTCCTACGAGCAGTACTTC. It encodes CASSQSPTSGGYSSYEQYF.

The rearrangement links TRBV2 to TRBJ2-5; D gene unclear. CDR1 is SNHLY, CDR2 FYNNEI, per germline. This CDR3 has 12 amino acids. Trimming shortened V by 7 bases and J by 0 bases, and 6 bases separated the two germline ends. The DNA of the CDR3 is TGTGCCAGCACCCTGTACCAAGAGACCCAGTACTTC. Translated: CASTLYQETQYF.